This T cell receptor beta chain stems from a study of graft-versus-host responses after intestinal transplantation. Concerning this clone itself: Its antigen is unidentified.

The repertoire was sequenced with immunoSEQ multiplex PCR; TCRdb's copy has only in-frame clones and lacks some. The table records about 130,000 clones, more than 80% of them present only once. The CDR3 length is 15 residues. The germline V gene has CDR1 SGHNT and CDR2 YENEEA. V was pared by 6 bases and J by 0 bases, with 8 bases of the junction left unmatched. Study results and limitations: Early post-transplant HvG declines showed an association with peak circulating GvH clone levels.

This TCR derives from a human donor who received an intestinal transplant. V gene TRBV11-3 combines with J gene TRBJ2-7; 7 bases are shared with TRBD1. The source material was unstimulated CD4+ T cells sorted from spleen or lymph node cells, sampled before intestinal transplant. The chain's CDR3 is CASRQPGQNSYEQYF. The DNA of the CDR3 is TGTGCCAGCAGACAGCCGGGACAGAACTCCTACGAGCAGTACTTC.